The TCR beta chain under discussion was sequenced for a study of blood T cell repertoires in COVID-19. Repertoires were generated with immunoSEQ multiplex PCR, while TCRdb's copy carries only in-frame clones and drops some. The sample lists about 200,000 clones, about 83% occurring once. V shed 0 bases and J 2 bases; nucleotides not matched to a gene: 8. The CDR3 sequence is 17 residues long. Germline CDR1 reads MNHEY; CDR2 reads SMNVEV (reference sequence). V gene TRBV27 combines with J gene TRBJ2-3, with 7 bases that match TRBD2. The sequence was collected from a man in his forties or fifties with acute COVID-19. Sequenced material: PBMCs or T cells enriched from blood (not recorded which). In DNA form, the CDR3 reads TGTGCCAGCAGTTTATCCTGGTTAGCGGGCCCCACAGATACGCAGTATTTT. Translation gives CASSLSWLAGPTDTQYF.